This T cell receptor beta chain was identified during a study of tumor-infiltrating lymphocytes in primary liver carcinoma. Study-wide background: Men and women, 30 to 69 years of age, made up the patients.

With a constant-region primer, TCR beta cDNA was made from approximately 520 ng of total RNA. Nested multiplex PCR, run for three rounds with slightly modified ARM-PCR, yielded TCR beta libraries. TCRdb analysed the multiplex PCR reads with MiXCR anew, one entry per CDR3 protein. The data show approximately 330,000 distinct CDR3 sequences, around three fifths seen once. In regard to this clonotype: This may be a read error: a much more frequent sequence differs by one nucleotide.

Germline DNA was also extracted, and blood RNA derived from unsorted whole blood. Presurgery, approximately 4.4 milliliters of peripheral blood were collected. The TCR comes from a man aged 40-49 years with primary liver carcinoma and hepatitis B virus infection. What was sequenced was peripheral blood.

DNA of the CDR3: TGTGCCTGGAACCGACTAGCGGGAGTGATGCATTTCTTC. Translating gives CAWNRLAGVMHFF. The J gene is TRBJ2-1, the V gene TRBV30, with 12 nucleotides matching TRBD2. The CDR3 is 13 amino acids. Germline V gene sequence: CDR1 GTSNPN, CDR2 SVGIG (reference sequence). J gave up 16 bases and V 4 bases, and 11 bases lay outside the gene matches. The whole variable domain, filled in from reference TRBV30 and TRBJ2-1, reads SQTIHQWPATLVQPVGSPLSLECTVEGTSNPNLYWYRQAAGRGLQLLFYSVGIGQISSEVPQNLSASRPQDRQFILSSKKLLLSDSGFYLCAWNRLAGVMHFFGPGTRLTVL.